This TCR beta chain is drawn from a study of blood T cell repertoires in COVID-19. Study in general: Collection of acute and convalescent COVID-19 samples took place in the United States, Italy and Spain.

Only in-frame clones appear in the TCRdb table, and some are missing; sequencing was by immunoSEQ multiplex PCR. The table lists approximately 300,000 clones, more than 85% of them singletons, with less than 20% in the top ten. The CDR3 length is 13 residues. The V and J ends lost 6 bases and 4 bases, in that order; junction bases with no gene match: 2. CDR1 and CDR2 from the germline V gene are KGHSH and LQKENI. The chain joins TRBV18 to TRBJ2-1; 8 bases align to TRBD2. This sequence was found in a woman aged 25 to 45 who had recovered from COVID-19. Sequencing used PBMCs or T cells enriched from blood (not recorded which). For the CDR3, the DNA is TGTGCCAGCTCGCGGGGGGAATACAATGAGCAGTTCTTC. Protein sequence: CASSRGEYNEQFF.